A single sample is the source of the 23 T cell receptor beta chains below, sequenced in a study of tumor and adjacent non-tumor tissue in lung cancer. This sample's RNA came from whole unsorted tissue. TCRbeta libraries were built with three rounds of nested PCR, modified from ARM-PCR. In TCRdb, the multiplex PCR reads were re-called with MiXCR into one record per CDR3 protein. The sample yields approximately 75,000 distinct CDR3 sequences, 60% to 80% seen once. The sequencing sample was made of lung tumor tissue. The source is a woman between 50 and 59 years old with non-small cell lung cancer.

This clonotype was seen at least ten times. This rearrangement joins TRBV5-1 to TRBJ2-3; 9 nucleotides line up with TRBD2. Per the germline V gene, CDR1 is SGHRS and CDR2 is YFSETQ. This CDR3 has 16 residues. With V trimmed by 0 bases and J by 5 bases, 7 bases remained unmatched. The CDR3 loop is CASSLGGRAEEDTQYF. CDR3 nucleotides: TGCGCCAGCAGCTTGGGCGGGAGGGCCGAAGAAGATACGCAGTATTTT.

As to this clonotype: The conserved closing phenylalanine or tryptophan is absent in this CDR3, likely reflecting a read error. The V and J genes are TRBV11-2 and TRBJ1-1, with D possibly being TRBD1 (5 bases). The V and J ends lost 6 bases and 1 base respectively, with 15 bases between them. The germline V gene encodes CDR1 SGHAT and CDR2 FQNNGV. The CDR3 length is 15 residues. CDR3 coding DNA: TGTGCCAGCAGGCCATTGGGGGGGAAGAACACTGAAGCTTTCGTT. This encodes CASRPLGGKNTEAFV.

Details on this clonotype: In this CDR3 the conserved last residue, phenylalanine or tryptophan, is missing, so a read error is likely. The chain uses TRBV4-2 and TRBJ2-5, with 11 bases that match TRBD2. This CDR3 region has 16 residues. The germline gives CDR1 LGHNA, CDR2 YNFKEQ. CDR3 sequence reads: CASSPRLAGNQETQYS. Here the CDR3 DNA reads TGTGCCAGCAGCCCTCGACTAGCGGGGAACCAAGAGACGCAGTACTCT.

On this clonotype: A much larger clone sits a single nucleotide away, making a read error possible. The V and J genes are TRBV5-1 and TRBJ2-5, with 7 bases matching TRBD2. Unmatched junction bases numbered 11, after V lost 4 bases and J lost 5 bases. Germline lookup yields CDR1 SGHRS and CDR2 YFSETQ. The CDR3 totals 15 residues. The CDR3 protein is CASSRALAPRETQYF. The CDR3 nucleotides read TGCGCCAGCAGCAGAGCACTAGCGCCCCGGGAGACCCAGTACTTC.

In regard to this clonotype: This CDR3 fails to terminate in the conserved phenylalanine or tryptophan, so it likely reflects a read error. The V and J genes are TRBV11-2 and TRBJ2-1; D perhaps matches TRBD2 (6 bases). Germline CDR1 SGHAT, CDR2 FQNNGV. Trimming cost V 5 bases and J 9 bases, with 20 bases left between them. This CDR3 has 15 amino acids. CDR3 coding DNA: TGTGCCAGCAGCCCCCGGACTAACGTGATGAGTGAGCAGTTCTAC. It is translated as CASSPRTNVMSEQFY.

The count of this clonotype is one. A much larger clonotype is one base distant, so this may be a read error. V and J are TRBV5-1 and TRBJ1-5; TRBD1 might be the D (6 bases). Trimming pared 3 bases from V and 1 base from J, leaving 14 bases between. The CDR3 has 16 amino acids. Germline V gene lookup returns CDR1 SGHRS and CDR2 YFSETQ. The CDR3 region has the DNA TGCGCCAGCAGCTCGGTTCCGGGGGCGAGCAATCAGCCCCAGCATTTT. This gives the protein CASSSVPGASNQPQHF.

This sequence joins TRBV5-6 and TRBJ2-5; 7 nucleotides line up with TRBD2. The V gene end was trimmed by 5 bases and the J gene end by 2 bases; junction bases not matched to a gene: 9. Germline V gives CDR1 SGHDT, CDR2 YYEEEE. CDR3 length: 15 residues. The CDR3 nucleotides are TGTGCCAGCAGATCGACGCTGGGACTACAAGAGACCCAGTACTTC. Translation gives CASRSTLGLQETQYF. The whole variable domain, filled in from reference TRBV5-6 and TRBJ2-5, reads DAGVTQSPTHLIKTRGQQVTLRCSPKSGHDTVSWYQQALGQGPQFIFQYYEEEERQRGNFPDRFSGHQFPNYSSELNVNALLLGDSALYLCASRSTLGLQETQYFGPGTRLLVL.

V is TRBV5-8 and J is TRBJ2-5; D call uncertain. V shed 6 bases and J shed 5 bases, with 5 bases lying between them. The CDR3 contains 10 residues. CDR1 SGHTS and CDR2 YDEGEE come from the germline V gene. This chain's CDR3 is CASMVETQYF. CDR3 DNA sequence: TGTGCCAGCATGGTGGAGACCCAGTACTTC.

Worth noting for this clonotype: Given the absence of the conserved phenylalanine or tryptophan at the CDR3 end, a read error is likely. The V call is TRBV6-1, the J call TRBJ1-1; D gene ambiguous. Trimming removed 5 bases at V and 3 bases at J, with 10 bases between. The CDR3 loop spans 13 amino acids. Per germline, CDR1 MNHNS and CDR2 SASEGT. The CDR3 protein is CASSRKEDTEAFL. Here the CDR3 DNA reads TGTGCCAGCAGTCGGAAAGAGGACACTGAAGCTTTCCTT.

This clonotype was seen a few times. A single base separates this from a much larger clone, so it may be a read error. The chain recombines TRBV20-1 with TRBJ1-1; D remains ambiguous. Germline CDR1 reads DFQATT; CDR2 reads SNEGSKA (reference sequence). The CDR3 length is 14 residues. V dropped 6 bases and J dropped 2 bases, with 16 bases sitting between them. The CDR3 loop reads CSAPIGMVNTEAFF. The CDR3 region has the DNA TGCAGTGCCCCCATTGGTATGGTCAACACTGAAGCTTTCTTT.

A word on this clonotype: Since the CDR3 does not end with the conserved phenylalanine or tryptophan, this likely comes from a read error. The rearrangement links TRBV4-1 to TRBJ2-1; D remains ambiguous. Germline lookup yields CDR1 MGHRA and CDR2 YSYEKL. The CDR3 is 17 residues long. The CDR3 is CASSLSSLYGSYNQQFL. The CDR3 DNA follows: TGCGCCAGCAGCCTCAGCTCATTGTACGGCTCCTACAATCAGCAGTTCCTT.

Turning to this clonotype: This may arise from a read error, as a much more abundant clone is one base away. This chain uses TRBV20-1 with TRBJ2-1; 9 nucleotides match TRBD1. The CDR3 is 12 amino acids. Germline V gene data show CDR1 as DFQATT and CDR2 as SNEGSKA (reference sequence). For the CDR3, the DNA is TGCATTGCTAGGGACAGGGAGAATGAGCAGTTCTTC. Its protein product is CIARDRENEQFF.

On this clonotype itself: Germline and junction disagree at one end, which may indicate a read error. V gene TRBV20-1 combines with J gene TRBJ2-3; 10 bases map to TRBD2. Looked up from germline, CDR1 is DFQATT and CDR2 is SNEGSKA (reference sequence). This CDR3 region has 18 residues. The CDR3 DNA is TGCAATGCTAGAGTTGTGGGACTAGCGAGAGGTAGCACAGATACGCAGTATTTT. Its protein product is CNARVVGLARGSTDTQYF.

On this clonotype itself: Mismatch with germline at one junction end may stem from a read error. The chain uses TRBV5-4 and TRBJ2-7; tentatively, D is TRBD1 (6 bases). This CDR3 has 13 residues. Germline CDR1 SGHNT, CDR2 YYREEE (reference sequence). The CDR3 bases are TGTGCCAGCTGCTGGACAGCGCTTGTTGAGCAATACTTC. Translating gives CASCWTALVEQYF.

As to this clonotype: Germline is not matched at one junction end, which may reflect a read error. The V gene is TRBV6-2 or TRBV6-3, the J gene TRBJ2-7, with D unresolved. CDR3 length: 14 residues. Germline V CDR1 and CDR2: MNHEY, SVGEGT. The CDR3 sequence is CANSYPDRVYEHYF. CDR3 nucleotide sequence: TGTGCCAACAGTTACCCTGATAGGGTCTACGAGCACTACTTC.

Regarding this clonotype: A much larger clonotype is one base distant, so this may be a read error. This CDR3 is missing its conserved last phenylalanine or tryptophan, likely due to a read error. The chain has TRBV24-1 and TRBJ2-5, with D perhaps being TRBD1 or TRBD2 (5 bases each). This CDR3 comprises 12 residues. Trimming took 10 bases from V and 2 from J, leaving 10 bases between them. Germline-derived CDR1 and CDR2 are KGHDR and SFDVKD. The CDR3 sequence: CATGDGQETQYS. As DNA, the CDR3 is TGTGCCACAGGGGACGGGCAAGAGACCCAGTACTCC.

Points on this clonotype: One junction end does not reproduce the germline sequence, and a read error may be involved. V is TRBV5-1 and J is TRBJ2-7; tentative D call: TRBD2 (5 bases). This CDR3 has 13 residues. Germline loops: CDR1 SGHRS, CDR2 YFSETQ. The CDR3 DNA follows: TGCACCAGCAGCCTGGAGGCACTTTACGAGCAGTACTTC. It translates to CTSSLEALYEQYF. Looking up the rest from reference TRBV5-1 and TRBJ2-7 gives the full variable domain: KAGVTQTPRYLIKTRGQQVTLSCSPISGHRSVSWYQQTPGQGLQFLFEYFSETQRNKGNFPGRFSGRQFSNSRSEMNVSTLELGDSALYLCTSSLEALYEQYFGPGTRLTVT.

Comments on this clonotype: No conserved phenylalanine or tryptophan is present at the end of the CDR3, so a read error is the likely explanation. The chain joins TRBV4-2 to TRBJ2-7; TRBD1 agrees at 8 bases. CDR3 length equals 16 residues. The germline gives CDR1 LGHNA, CDR2 YNFKEQ. The CDR3 loop is CASNQDWSQGAYEQYY. The CDR3 DNA reads as TGTGCCAGCAACCAAGATTGGAGTCAGGGGGCTTACGAGCAGTACTAC.

A remark on this clonotype: The missing conserved phenylalanine or tryptophan at the end of this CDR3 makes a read error likely. V usage is TRBV6-2 or TRBV6-3 and J usage is TRBJ2-4; D possibly corresponds to TRBD2 (6 bases). Germline loops: CDR1 MNHEY, CDR2 SVGEGT. The CDR3 loop spans 14 amino acids. CDR3 region: CVSRNPGEEDIQYI. The CDR3 DNA reads TGTGTCAGCAGAAACCCGGGAGAGGAGGACATTCAGTACATC.

In its sample, this clonotype was seen a few times. A much more abundant neighbour one base away suggests this may be a read error. The chain links TRBV7-9 to TRBJ2-1; tentative D call: TRBD2 (5 bases). Trimming shortened V by 5 bases and J by 5 bases, and 16 bases separated the two germline ends. The germline V gene has CDR1 SEHNR and CDR2 FQNEAQ (reference sequence). This CDR3 is built from 15 residues. In nucleotides, the CDR3 is TGTGCCAGCAGCCCCTTAGGATTGAGGGACAATGAGCAGTTCTTC. Protein product: CASSPLGLRDNEQFF. The variable domain in full, with the rest retrieved from reference TRBV7-9 and TRBJ2-1, is DTGVSQNPRHKITKRGQNVTFRCDPISEHNRLYWYRQTLGQGPEFLTYFQNEAQLEKSRLLSDRFSAERPKGSFSTLEIQRTEQGDSAMYLCASSPLGLRDNEQFFGPGTRLTVL.

The chain carries TRBV28 and TRBJ1-2; TRBD1 agrees at 8 bases. The CDR3 sequence is 12 residues long. Germline V gene data show CDR1 as MDHEN and CDR2 as SYDVKM. The CDR3 sequence: CANQPGQGFYTF. CDR3 in DNA: TGTGCAAATCAACCAGGACAGGGCTTTTACACCTTC.

This chain uses TRBV6-5 with TRBJ1-5; D is uncertain. V was shortened by 2 bases and J by 10 bases, with 18 bases between the two germline ends. This CDR3 has 15 residues. The germline gives CDR1 MNHEY, CDR2 SVGAGI. For the CDR3, the DNA is TGTGCCAGCAGTTACCTACAGCGAAGCAAACAACCCCAGCATTTT. Translation: CASSYLQRSKQPQHF.

About this clonotype itself: Lacking the conserved final phenylalanine or tryptophan, this CDR3 likely reflects a read error. The chain employs TRBV10-2 and TRBJ2-6; perhaps TRBD1 as D (5 bases). Germline V gives CDR1 WSHSY, CDR2 SAAADI. This CDR3 comprises 14 residues. In DNA, the CDR3 is TGCGCCAGCAGTGGAGGATCTGGGGCCAACGTTCTGACTATC. Translated, it gives CASSGGSGANVLTI.